This paragraph reports one TCR beta chain. The antigen remains undetermined. This sample was taken from a study of PD-1 blockade in classical Hodgkin lymphoma. Every one of the patients relapsed after autologous stem cell transplantation (brentuximab vedotin exposure was variable). Under best response, outcomes were complete response, partial response or progressive disease. Profiling relied on immunoSEQ multiplex PCR, and the TCRdb table lists in-frame clones only, not all of them. This sample has some 13,000 clones, with 80% to 85% found just once. Study findings and constraints: Why repertoires differed is undefined; disease activity or prior therapy possibly contributed. The study reported lower baseline TCR diversity in newly diagnosed patients than in healthy donors.

This TCR derives from a human donor with classical Hodgkin lymphoma. Sequenced here: peripheral blood mononuclear cells (PBMCs), sampled at baseline.

CDR3 coding DNA: TGTGCCAGCAGAGCTCCGGGACACGATCAGCCCCAGCATTTT. Residues: CASRAPGHDQPQHF. The J gene is TRBJ1-5, the V gene TRBV28, with a tentative D call TRBD1 (6 bases). CDR3 size: 14 residues. Between the trimmed V and J ends, which lost 6 bases and 5 bases, there was a span of 14 bases. Germline loops: CDR1 MDHEN, CDR2 SYDVKM.